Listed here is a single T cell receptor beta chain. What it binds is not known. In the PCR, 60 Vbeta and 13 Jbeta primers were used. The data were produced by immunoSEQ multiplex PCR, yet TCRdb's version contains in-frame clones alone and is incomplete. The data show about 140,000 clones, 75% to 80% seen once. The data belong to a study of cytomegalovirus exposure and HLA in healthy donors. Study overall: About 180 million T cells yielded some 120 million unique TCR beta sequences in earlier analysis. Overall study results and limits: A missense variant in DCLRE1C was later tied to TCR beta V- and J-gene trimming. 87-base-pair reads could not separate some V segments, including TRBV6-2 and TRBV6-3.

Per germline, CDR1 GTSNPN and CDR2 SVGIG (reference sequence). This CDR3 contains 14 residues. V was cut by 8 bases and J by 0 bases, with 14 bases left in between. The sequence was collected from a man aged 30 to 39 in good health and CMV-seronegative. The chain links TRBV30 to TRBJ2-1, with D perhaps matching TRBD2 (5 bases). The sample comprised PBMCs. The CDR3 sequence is CAQTQRNSYNEQFF. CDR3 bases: TGTGCCCAGACCCAGCGGAACTCCTACAATGAGCAGTTCTTC.